The text below deals with one T cell receptor (beta chain). Its target is unknown. Through 5' RACE with UMI labels, the TRB cDNA libraries were prepared. One entry per CDR3 protein, without DNA, is what TCRdb gives after re-calling the 5' RACE reads. In total, the table holds roughly 48,000 distinct CDR3 sequences. The CDR3 consists of 15 residues. CDR1 and CDR2 (germline): MNHEY, SVGAGI. This record belongs to a study of CXCR3-negative and CXCR3-positive naive CD8 T cells. In the study overall: Summed over all libraries, TRB reads came to about 140 million, with about 1.5 +/- 0.3 million per library. General study results and limits: Comparably high diversity marked both naive subsets, whereas memory CD8+ cells had much lower diversity. CD5 surface expression was similar among naive subsets, and TCR strength was estimated by inference from TRB CDR3 properties.

The chain has TRBV6-5 and TRBJ2-1; absent DNA, TCRdb's TRBD2 call cannot be checked. Sequences were obtained from memory CD8+ T cells from blood. This sequence originates from a human donor in good health. Some clones in this sample may be carry-over from other donors' samples. The CDR3 here is CASSYLAGRSNEQFF.